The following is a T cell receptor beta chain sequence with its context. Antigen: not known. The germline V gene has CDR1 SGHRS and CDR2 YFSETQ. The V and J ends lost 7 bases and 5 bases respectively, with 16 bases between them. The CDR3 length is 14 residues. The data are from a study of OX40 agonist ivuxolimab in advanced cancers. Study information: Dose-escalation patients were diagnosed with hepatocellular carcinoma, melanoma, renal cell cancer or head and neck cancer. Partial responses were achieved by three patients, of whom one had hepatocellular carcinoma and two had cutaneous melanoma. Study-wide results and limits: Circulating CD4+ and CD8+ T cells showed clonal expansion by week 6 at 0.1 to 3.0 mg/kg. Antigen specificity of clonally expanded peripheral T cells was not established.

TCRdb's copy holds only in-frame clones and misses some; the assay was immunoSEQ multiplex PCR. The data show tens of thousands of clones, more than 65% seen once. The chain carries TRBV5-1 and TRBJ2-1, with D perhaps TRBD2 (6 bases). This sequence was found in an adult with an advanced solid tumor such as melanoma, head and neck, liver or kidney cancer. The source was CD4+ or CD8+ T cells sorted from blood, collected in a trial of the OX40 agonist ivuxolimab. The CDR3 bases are TGCGCCAGCGGCAGGGACTCGCTAAACAATGAGCAGTTCTTC. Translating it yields CASGRDSLNNEQFF. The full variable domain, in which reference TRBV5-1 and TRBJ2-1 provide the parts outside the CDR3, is KAGVTQTPRYLIKTRGQQVTLSCSPISGHRSVSWYQQTPGQGLQFLFEYFSETQRNKGNFPGRFSGRQFSNSRSEMNVSTLELGDSALYLCASGRDSLNNEQFFGPGTRLTVL.